There are a few counts of the clone carrying this T cell receptor (beta chain). This sample is part of a study of T-cell reconstitution after alpha-beta-depleted transplantation in children. The TCRbeta library incorporated unique molecular identifiers. MiXCR, applied by TCRdb to the PCR reads, yields one record per CDR3 protein. The repertoire holds around 340,000 distinct CDR3 sequences, with 10% to 15% as singletons. Germline CDR1 and CDR2: KGHSH and LQKENI. The CDR3 has 14 amino acids. The V and J ends lost 0 bases and 4 bases respectively, with 7 bases between them. The TCR comes from a human donor who donated a stem cell graft to a child with Fanconi anemia. Material: PBMCs, obtained from the stem cell graft. This chain links TRBV18 with TRBJ1-3, with no clear D. Here the CDR3 reads CASSPPTSGNTIYF. CDR3 coding DNA: TGTGCCAGCTCACCACCGACCTCGGGAAACACCATATATTTT.